This T cell receptor beta chain was sequenced in a study of post-analysis software for immune sequencing data (dated by TCRdb to between 2015 and 2017). Regarding the study in general: Disease courses on record covered relapsing-remitting, secondary progressive and progressive-relapsing multiple sclerosis, though some patients had no subtype annotation. A subset of samples was prepared in parallel using single-end sample barcoding, then pooled and co-amplified after Illumina adapter ligation. The multiple sclerosis patient repertoires were compared with 10 to 12 previously published healthy control repertoires from donors aged about 6 to 28 years. The research as a whole found: When samples were clustered directly using the F measure, samples prepared in the same batch co-clustered strongly, which prompted a batch-effect correction. Significantly higher frequencies in patients than in controls were found for roughly 5 TRBV segments, including TRBV5-6, TRBV5-1 and TRBV20-1. Normalized Chao1 diversity was significantly lower in multiple sclerosis patients than controls, suggesting substantial peripheral T-cell clonal expansion. The multiple sclerosis patient group was slightly younger than the control group.

This clonotype was counted a few times. Its antigen is not yet known. No much larger clone exists at a distance of one base, and base qualities are not known. Based on the germline V gene (reference sequence), the CDR1 and CDR2 sequences are LNHNV and YYDKDF. Cut back by 4 bases and 2 bases, the V and J ends lie 18 bases apart. CDR3 length: 16 amino acids, cysteine to phenylalanine. The kept DNA is CDR3 alone, 48 bases in frame from the first base. Libraries were made using PCR. Sequencing instrument: Illumina HiSeq 2500. To reduce PCR and sequencing biases, unique molecular identifiers were built into the TCR beta cDNA libraries. Per 1 to 10 million input T cells, roughly 0.5 million cDNA molecules were obtained, such that each molecule approximated one T cell. The same protocol used for the earlier healthy control dataset was applied to prepare and sequence the patient libraries. Within a given batch, samples were prepared together, multiplexed and sequenced on the same HiSeq lane. The original pipeline was this. Raw barcoded reads were processed with MIGEC, discarding single-read molecular identifier groups before consensus assembly and CDR3 extraction. Clonotype tables were post-analysed with VDJtools, normalizing diversity by down-sampling all datasets to the smallest sample size. In repertoire overlap clustering, CDR3 amino acid sequences, but not nucleotide sequences, were matched to correct batch-related cross-sample contamination. Through fastp at Q25 and MiXCR, TCRdb rebuilt clones from the public reads, retaining in-frame beta chains. CDR3 protein sequences are deduplicated, and each keeps its most common genes and DNA. TCRdb, not the authors, supplied the V and J calls. The sample table lists hundreds of thousands of distinct CDR3 sequences, 30% to 45% of them with a count of one. The top ten clonotypes cover under 5.5% of the sample.

To demonstrate the VDJtools post-analysis software, TCR beta repertoires were profiled from the peripheral blood of roughly 12 young patients with multiple sclerosis. The patients with multiple sclerosis were children and adolescents between roughly 6 and 15 years of age. The source is a girl between 5 and 17 years old with multiple sclerosis. Sequencing was done on a sample of blood. The chain employs TRBV15 and TRBJ2-7; D gene: possibly TRBD1, on 5 matching bases. The CDR3 protein: CATSTLRFCRAYEQYF. The base sequence is TGTGCCACCAGCACCCTACGCTTTTGCAGGGCCTACGAGCAGTACTTC.